The next 28 T cell receptor beta chains were all read from a single sample in a study of OX40 agonist ivuxolimab in advanced cancers. This table comes from immunoSEQ multiplex PCR, and its TCRdb copy is limited to in-frame clones, with some not included. The sample lists 22,000 or so clones; around 79% were seen once. Sequenced material: CD4+ or CD8+ T cells sorted from blood, taken in a trial of the OX40 agonist ivuxolimab. These receptors came from an adult with an advanced solid tumor such as melanoma, head and neck, liver or kidney cancer.

This clone was seen a single time. This chain joins TRBV29-1 and TRBJ2-3, with no clear D. The CDR3 is made up of 12 amino acids. Germline assignment: CDR1 SQVTM and CDR2 ANQGSEA. Trimming left V 3 bases short and J 6 bases short, with 10 bases between. The CDR3 loop is CSVELGMDTQYF. The CDR3 DNA sequence: TGCAGCGTTGAGTTAGGGATGGATACGCAGTATTTT.

The rearrangement joins TRBV4-3 to TRBJ1-2; tentative D call: TRBD1 (5 bases). Trimming pared 5 bases from V and 6 bases from J, leaving 22 bases between. CDR3 length: 16 residues. From germline, CDR1 is LGHNA and CDR2 YSLEER. CDR3 sequence reads: CASSTRGERVRDGYTF. The DNA for the CDR3 is TGCGCCAGCAGCACCCGGGGGGAGAGGGTGCGGGATGGCTACACCTTC.

The chain has TRBV5-1 and TRBJ2-1; the match to TRBD2 covers 10 bases. This CDR3 comprises 15 residues. Germline values: CDR1 SGHRS, CDR2 YFSETQ. V lost 1 base and J lost 9; bases outside the gene matches: 7. The CDR3 DNA reads as TGCGCCAGCAGCTTGTTTCCTAGCGGGAGTATTGAGCAGTTCTTC. Amino acid sequence: CASSLFPSGSIEQFF. The full variable domain, completed using reference TRBV5-1 and TRBJ2-1, is KAGVTQTPRYLIKTRGQQVTLSCSPISGHRSVSWYQQTPGQGLQFLFEYFSETQRNKGNFPGRFSGRQFSNSRSEMNVSTLELGDSALYLCASSLFPSGSIEQFFGPGTRLTVL.

In nucleotides, the CDR3 is TGCAGCGTTGGGCCCAGGGGGGGGGAGACCCAGTACTTC. It encodes CSVGPRGGETQYF. The chain couples TRBV29-1 to TRBJ2-5, with D possibly called TRBD1 or TRBD2 (7 bases each). CDR3 length equals 13 residues. Germline V lookup: CDR1 SQVTM, CDR2 ANQGSEA. V lost 4 bases and J lost 5, with 14 bases in between. Variable domain in full (rest from reference TRBV29-1 and TRBJ2-5): SAVISQKPSRDICQRGTSLTIQCQVDSQVTMMFWYRQQPGQSLTLIATANQGSEATYESGFVIDKFPISRPNLTFSTLTVSNMSPEDSSIYLCSVGPRGGETQYFGPGTRLLVL.

The genes are TRBV4-1 and TRBJ1-2; a possible D gene is TRBD1 (6 bases). V lost 2 bases, J lost 2 bases, and 18 bases lay in between. There are 17 residues in the CDR3. Germline CDR1 reads MGHRA; CDR2 reads YSYEKL. Here the CDR3 reads CASSQMGQGRTNYGYTF. The CDR3, as DNA: TGCGCCAGCAGCCAAATGGGGCAGGGGCGAACCAACTATGGCTACACCTTC.

This chain links TRBV18 with TRBJ1-1; a possible D gene is TRBD1 (5 bases). The CDR3 has 16 residues. Trimming removed 1 base from V and 5 bases from J, with 17 bases in between. Per germline, CDR1 KGHSH and CDR2 LQKENI. CDR3 sequence: CASSPRRPGEGTEAFF. The DNA of the CDR3 is TGTGCCAGCTCACCACGACGGCCCGGGGAGGGGACTGAAGCTTTCTTT.

This sequence joins TRBV7-9 and TRBJ2-7; 11 bases fit TRBD2. V gave up 5 bases and J gave up 1 base; unmatched junction bases: 13. CDR1 and CDR2 from the germline V gene are SEHNR and FQNEAQ (reference sequence). CDR3 length equals 18 residues. The CDR3 loop reads CASSQENSGGAGSYEQYF. For the CDR3, the DNA is TGTGCCAGCAGCCAAGAGAATAGCGGGGGGGCCGGGTCCTACGAGCAGTACTTC.

CDR3 loop: CASSVNLGGTEAFF. For the CDR3, the DNA is TGTGCCAGCAGCGTCAATCTGGGGGGCACTGAAGCTTTCTTT. This chain uses TRBV11-3 with TRBJ1-1; perhaps TRBD1 as D (5 bases). Looked up from germline, CDR1 is SGHNT and CDR2 is YENEEA. V gave up 5 bases and J gave up 4 bases, with 14 bases separating them. The length of the CDR3 is 14 residues. The variable domain in full, with the rest retrieved from reference TRBV11-3 and TRBJ1-1, is EAGVVQSPRYKIIEKKQPVAFWCNPISGHNTLYWYLQNLGQGPELLIRYENEEAVDDSQLPKDRFSAERLKGVDSTLKIQPAELGDSAVYLCASSVNLGGTEAFFGQGTRLTVV.

CDR3 sequence: CASSPRQNTEAFF. Written as DNA, the CDR3 is TGTGCCAGCAGCCCCCGACAGAACACTGAAGCTTTCTTT. J is TRBJ1-1 and V is TRBV5-6; D not resolved. The germline CDR1 and CDR2 sequences are SGHDT and YYEEEE. This CDR3 spans 13 amino acids. Trimming took 4 bases from V and 1 from J, leaving 8 bases between them.

The chain uses TRBV27 and TRBJ1-1; no reliable D call. Germline V gene data show CDR1 as MNHEY and CDR2 as SMNVEV (reference sequence). The ends were cut back, 2 bases at V and 6 bases at J, with 13 bases in the middle. The CDR3 consists of 14 residues. CDR3 nucleotides: TGTGCCAGCAGTTTAGTGGGGATGTTTGCTGAAGCTTTCTTT. Translation gives CASSLVGMFAEAFF.

The chain has TRBV29-1 and TRBJ2-3; D possibly matches TRBD1 or TRBD2 (6 bases each). The V gene's germline CDR1 is SQVTM and CDR2 ANQGSEA. This CDR3 has 14 amino acids. Deletions cut 7 bases from V and 1 base from J, with 15 bases between. In nucleotides, the CDR3 is TGCAGCGCCGACGGGGGCGGAGGCACAGATACGCAGTATTTT. It codes for CSADGGGGTDTQYF.

This chain links TRBV7-9 with TRBJ1-5; TRBD1 might be the D (5 bases). V lost 4 bases and J lost 7, with 8 bases in between. Germline V gene data show CDR1 as SEHNR and CDR2 as FQNEAQ (reference sequence). This CDR3 has 12 amino acids. The CDR3 coding sequence is TGTGCCAGCAGCTCGGGGGGACAGCCCCAGCATTTT. This encodes CASSSGGQPQHF. Together with reference TRBV7-9 and TRBJ1-5, the CDR3 gives the full variable domain: DTGVSQNPRHKITKRGQNVTFRCDPISEHNRLYWYRQTLGQGPEFLTYFQNEAQLEKSRLLSDRFSAERPKGSFSTLEIQRTEQGDSAMYLCASSSGGQPQHFGDGTRLSIL.

The rearrangement joins TRBV5-4 to TRBJ1-1; weak D call: TRBD1 (6 bases). The CDR3 totals 14 residues. Trimming pared 3 bases from V and 1 base from J, leaving 10 bases between. Germline CDR1 and CDR2: SGHNT and YYREEE (reference sequence). CDR3 nucleotides: TGTGCCAGCAGCTGGGGACAAGCGAACACTGAAGCTTTCTTT. It is translated as CASSWGQANTEAFF.

The CDR3 region is CASSETGNSPLHF. CDR3 nucleotide sequence: TGTGCCAGCAGTGAAACAGGGAATTCACCCCTCCACTTT. J is TRBJ1-6 and V is TRBV6-1; tentative D call: TRBD1 (6 bases). The V gene's germline CDR1 is MNHNS and CDR2 SASEGT. CDR3 size: 13 residues. V dropped 2 bases and J dropped 7 bases, with 6 bases sitting between them.

CDR3 sequence (DNA): TGCGCCAGCAGTTCACTTGACAGGCGATTGGGTGAGCAGTTCTTC. It is translated as CASSSLDRRLGEQFF. This chain links TRBV4-1 with TRBJ2-1; possible D gene TRBD1, 6 bases. Germline CDR1 reads MGHRA; CDR2 reads YSYEKL. This CDR3 comprises 15 residues. Trimming removed 6 bases from V and 9 bases from J, with 21 bases in between.

The rearrangement links TRBV30 to TRBJ1-2; 8 bases match TRBD1. The CDR3 length is 12 residues. Germline CDR1 reads GTSNPN; CDR2 reads SVGIG (reference sequence). Trimming took 7 bases from V and 4 from J; bases not matched to a gene: 5. In DNA, the CDR3 is TGTGCCTTGTCAGGGGGCCCCTATGGCTACACCTTC. Its protein is CALSGGPYGYTF.

This clone occurred once. The rearrangement links TRBV19 to TRBJ2-2; D is unclear. CDR3 size: 14 residues. Trimming took 5 bases from V and 2 from J, leaving 9 bases between them. From germline, CDR1 is LNHDA and CDR2 SQIVND (reference sequence). Written as DNA, the CDR3 is TGTGCCAGTAGTGAGTGGGAAAACACCGGGGAGCTGTTTTTT. The encoded protein is CASSEWENTGELFF.

The rearrangement links TRBV11-3 to TRBJ2-5; D assignment may be TRBD1 or TRBD2 (6 bases each). Germline V gene lookup returns CDR1 SGHNT and CDR2 YENEEA. This CDR3 has 17 residues. Deletions cut 5 bases from V and 5 bases from J, with 24 bases between. CDR3 in amino acids: CASSLGGAQGMRETQYF. The DNA for the CDR3 is TGTGCCAGCAGCCTCGGAGGGGCACAGGGAATGAGGGAGACCCAGTACTTC.

This chain joins TRBV7-6 and TRBJ1-6; D perhaps matches TRBD1 (6 bases). The germline gives CDR1 SGHVS, CDR2 FNYEAQ. This CDR3 is built from 14 residues. V dropped 5 bases and J dropped 7 bases, with 12 bases sitting between them. The CDR3 DNA follows: TGTGCCAGCAGCCAGGGGACGGAGAATTCACCCCTCCACTTT. It yields the protein CASSQGTENSPLHF.

The chain couples TRBV12-2 to TRBJ1-5; the table's D call TRBD1 went unverified against the DNA. TRBV12-2 is deemed a pseudogene. This CDR3 comprises 18 residues. For the CDR3, the DNA is TGTGCAAGTCGCTTAGGTTGGGACAGGGGGCTAGGCAATCAGCCCCAGCATTTT. This codes for CASRLGWDRGLGNQPQHF.

V usage is TRBV6-5 and J usage is TRBJ1-3; tentatively, D is TRBD1 (6 bases). CDR1 is MNHEY and CDR2 is SVGAGI in the germline V gene. The V end was cut by 9 bases, the J end by 0 bases, with 12 bases between. This CDR3 comprises 14 residues. CDR3 sequence reads: CASKQGYSGNTIYF. DNA of the CDR3: TGTGCCAGTAAACAGGGTTACTCTGGAAACACCATATATTTT.

The chain couples TRBV6-1 to TRBJ2-3, with D perhaps matching TRBD2 (5 bases). Trimming pared 4 bases from V and 0 bases from J, leaving 11 bases between. The germline gives CDR1 MNHNS, CDR2 SASEGT. The CDR3 spans 15 residues. CDR3 sequence reads: CASSVQWTSTDTQYF. The CDR3 DNA is TGTGCCAGCAGTGTGCAGTGGACTAGCACAGATACGCAGTATTTT.

The V call is TRBV7-9, the J call TRBJ2-3; TRBD1 might be the D (6 bases). The length of the CDR3 is 15 residues. V lost 5 bases and J 1 base, leaving 13 bases between the germline ends. The germline V gene has CDR1 SEHNR and CDR2 FQNEAQ (reference sequence). The CDR3, as DNA: TGTGCCAGCAGCCGCAGGGGATCGGGCACAGATACGCAGTATTTT. The encoded protein is CASSRRGSGTDTQYF. The full variable domain, rest sourced from reference TRBV7-9 and TRBJ2-3, is DTGVSQNPRHKITKRGQNVTFRCDPISEHNRLYWYRQTLGQGPEFLTYFQNEAQLEKSRLLSDRFSAERPKGSFSTLEIQRTEQGDSAMYLCASSRRGSGTDTQYFGPGTRLTVL.

This chain uses TRBV6-5 with TRBJ2-5; D remains unclear. The tail of the sequence fits TRBJ2-7 better, so the J call may be wrong. Germline CDR1 and CDR2: MNHEY and SVGAGI. The CDR3 consists of 14 residues. The CDR3 sequence: CASSYPGSSAEQYF. Here the CDR3 DNA reads TGTGCCAGCAGTTACCCCGGTAGTTCGGCCGAGCAGTACTTC.

V usage is TRBV21-1 and J usage is TRBJ2-2; the table names TRBD1, a call not compared with the DNA. TRBV21-1 is designated a pseudogene. The CDR3 totals 19 residues. DNA for the CDR3: TGTGCCACACAGCCTGGGGGGACAGGGGTCGGTGAGTTCCCCGGGGAGCTGTTTTTT. Translation gives CATQPGGTGVGEFPGELFF.

The chain combines TRBV5-1 with TRBJ2-7, with D perhaps matching TRBD2 (7 bases). This CDR3 comprises 13 residues. The ends were cut back, 0 bases at V and 6 bases at J, with 10 bases in the middle. From germline, CDR1 is SGHRS and CDR2 YFSETQ. The CDR3: CASSLGRGGEQYF. CDR3 sequence (DNA): TGCGCCAGCAGCTTGGGAAGGGGGGGCGAGCAGTACTTC.

The chain uses TRBV30 and TRBJ2-3; no clear D gene. Per the germline V gene, CDR1 is GTSNPN and CDR2 is SVGIG (reference sequence). V was shortened by 3 bases and J by 6 bases, with 13 bases between the two germline ends. The CDR3 is 13 residues long. DNA for the CDR3: TGTGCCTGGAGCTTGACTGTGGGGGATACGCAGTATTTT. As protein: CAWSLTVGDTQYF.

The chain joins TRBV18 to TRBJ2-1; TRBD1 matches at 7 bases. The germline V gene has CDR1 KGHSH and CDR2 LQKENI. The V gene end was trimmed by 5 bases and the J gene end by 9 bases; junction bases not matched to a gene: 4. CDR3 length: 12 amino acids. The CDR3: CASSATGFEQFF. The CDR3 DNA follows: TGTGCCAGCTCAGCGACAGGGTTTGAGCAGTTCTTC.